This T cell receptor beta chain was obtained from a study of blood T cell repertoires in COVID-19. The repertoire was sequenced with immunoSEQ multiplex PCR; TCRdb's copy has only in-frame clones and lacks some. The sample gives about 80,000 clones, approximately 90% of which show up once; around 7.2% is in the top ten. Germline V gives CDR1 MGHRA, CDR2 YSYEKL. This CDR3 is built from 17 residues. Losses at the gene ends were 2 bases for V and 0 bases for J; bases not matched to a gene: 6. The chain combines TRBV4-1 with TRBJ1-3; 8 bases map to TRBD1. The receptor was derived from a woman older than 75 with acute or convalescent COVID-19. The sequencing sample was made of peripheral blood. The CDR3 loop is CASSQISTGGSGNTIYF. The CDR3 region has the DNA TGCGCCAGCAGCCAAATCTCCACAGGGGGCTCTGGAAACACCATATATTTT.